This TCR beta chain came from a study of T-cell memory formation after mild COVID-19. Regarding the study as a whole: Contracting clones from day 15 to 85 showed balanced CD4/CD8; later expanders favored CD4+. Mostly located in CM and EM were contracting CD4+ clones, with contracting CD8+ clones located in EMRA. Memory sampled before infection contained some responding clones, suggesting cross-reactive memory joined.

This clonotype was found many times. What it recognizes is unknown. TCRdb re-called the 5' RACE reads through MiXCR, storing one row per CDR3 protein. The sample includes about 390,000 distinct CDR3 sequences, more than 15% of them seen just once. In germline, CDR1 is SGHRS, CDR2 YFSETQ. The CDR3 spans 15 residues. V was trimmed by 2 bases and J by 3 bases, leaving 12 bases between them. The chain employs TRBV5-1 and TRBJ1-5; D not certain. The receptor comes from a man aged 18 to 29 who had mild COVID-19 (a few samples of this study predate the infection). Cell type and time point are not known. The specimen sequenced was PBMCs or a T cell subset sorted from them (not recorded which). The DNA for the CDR3 is TGCGCCAGCAGCTTACGTGGCGAACCCAATCAGCCCCAGCATTTT. This translates into CASSLRGEPNQPQHF.